This T cell receptor (beta chain) stems from a study of blood T cells in healthy people across ages (dated by TCRdb to between 2015 and 2017). Regarding the study in general: In model experiments, template switching captured about one uniquely barcoded TCR beta cDNA molecule for every two T cells. The study measured age-related changes in TCR beta repertoire diversity using deep sequencing normalized with unique cDNA molecular identifiers. The donors were divided into four age groups: young (average around 16 years), middle-aged (roughly 42), aged (around 59) and long-lived (about 79). To avoid experimental bias, donors of different ages were spread randomly across the sequencing lanes. Using the same blood draw, the study looked at two additional independent replicas of 1 million unique cDNA reads for two donors, one aged 18 to 30 and the other aged 80 or older.

Receptors were amplified or captured by 5' RACE. Sequencer: Illumina HiSeq 2500. A second PCR of about 7 to 12 cycles was run with a J-beta primer mix and a sample-barcoded 5' primer. A unique molecular identifier was introduced onto each TCR beta cDNA molecule by a template-switch 5' adaptor carrying 12 random nucleotides. Each sample yielded at least 2.5 million CDR3-containing paired-end reads. All of the RNA was converted into first-strand cDNA using the Mint cDNA synthesis kit, with a TRBC-specific oligonucleotide serving as the primer. Following uracil-DNA glycosylase treatment, all cDNA underwent a first 18-cycle PCR with the universal primers M1SS and BC2_uni_R. Per the source publication's procedure: For normalization, 1 million high-quality reads were randomly selected from each sample, with every read carrying a distinct molecular identifier. Reads with shared molecular identifiers were discarded instead of being binned into consensus sequences. CDR3 identification, clonotype clustering and error correction used MiTCR with a Q25 quality threshold and the strictest error-elimination algorithm. A nonparametric unseen species model using Euler transformation provided a lower-bound estimate of total TCR beta diversity. TCRdb reprocessing: public reads trimmed at Q25 with fastp, clones called with MiXCR, in-frame beta chains kept. Entries that share a CDR3 protein sequence are merged under the most common genes and DNA. TCRdb assigned the V and J calls; the authors' analysis was not used. For this sample there are over 300,000 distinct CDR3 sequences; approximately 47% appear just once. Around 50% of the sample rests with the top ten.

Trimming takes 0 bases from V and 3 bases from J, and the germline ends sit 11 bases apart. Taken from the germline V gene (reference sequence), the CDR1 and CDR2 loops are SGHNT and YYREEE. Spanning cysteine to phenylalanine, the CDR3 consists of 15 amino acids. Left in the record is the CDR3 DNA by itself, 45 bases read in frame from the first base. This clonotype was counted many times. The target of this receptor is not known. No base qualities exist here, and no much larger clone lies one base off it. Results and caveats for the whole study, not just this receptor: The long-lived group showed more naive CD4+ T cells, fewer expanded clones and increased TCR diversity than the aged group, suggesting age selection. There was a strong correlation between observed TCR beta diversity and the percentage of naive T cells measured by flow cytometry. As age increased, observed TCR beta diversity per million T cells dropped in a roughly linear way, and a significant reduction was already evident by age around 41. Bulk unsorted PBMC profiling prevented conclusive comparison of naive and antigen-experienced compartments. The CMV infection status of donors was not known, potentially confounding age-related changes in expanded clonotypes. Total diversity estimates from one million sequenced T cells were considered lower bounds and underestimates.

Donors were about 36 systemically healthy Caucasian individuals from Russia aged roughly 6 to 90 years. Around 10 milliliters of peripheral blood were collected from each donor into EDTA-treated Vacutainer tubes. Ficoll-Paque density-gradient centrifugation was used to isolate PBMCs, with at least 6.5 million per sample. Trizol reagent was used to extract total RNA from the PBMCs, yielding at least 6 micrograms per sample. The percentages of naive CD45RAhigh/CD27high T cells were determined by flow cytometry on a PBMC aliquot from every donor. This receptor chain uses TRBV5-4 and TRBJ2-3; the D gene is perhaps TRBD1, from 5 matching bases. The specimen was blood. The receptor's source is a man in his fifties or sixties in good health. The CDR3 here reads CASSLESRGTDTQYF. DNA sequence: TGTGCCAGCAGCTTGGAATCAAGGGGTACAGATACGCAGTATTTT.